This T cell receptor beta chain comes out of a study of T cells in localized non-small cell lung cancer. In the case of this clone: Its target is unknown.

The data were produced by immunoSEQ multiplex PCR, yet TCRdb's version contains in-frame clones alone and is incomplete. The sample carries 25,000 to 35,000 clones, roughly 87% recorded once. The CDR3 covers 15 residues. Trimming pared 0 bases from V and 4 bases from J, leaving 13 bases between. CDR1 and CDR2 (germline): MNHEY, SVGAGI. Study-wide points: Investigators sequenced only a single tumor region, leaving heterogeneity possible.

V is TRBV6-5 and J is TRBJ2-7, with D perhaps matching TRBD2 (6 bases). The sample here was peripheral blood, taken before any cancer treatment. This clonotype originated in a woman aged 35 to 69 with stage I lung adenocarcinoma. The CDR3: CASSYSSGTSYEQYF. As DNA, the CDR3 is TGTGCCAGCAGTTACTCCTCAGGGACTTCTTACGAGCAGTACTTC.